A selection of T cell receptor beta chains follows, all from one sample in a study of cytomegalovirus exposure and HLA in healthy donors. Sequenced by immunoSEQ multiplex PCR; TCRdb stores in-frame clones only, minus some. The sample carries 130,000 or so clones, approximately 81% recorded once. The specimen was PBMCs. These receptors originate from a woman aged 25-40 years in good health and CMV-seronegative. Each CDR3 is given with its conserved first and last residue. The size field is filled for only some rows; it gives once, few, many or a size class.

clone_size,j_call,v_call,cdr3_aa
many,TRBJ1-2,TRBV7-9,CASSLGQVPFYGYTF
NA,TRBJ2-5,TRBV9,CASSVGERGGRWEQETQYF
NA,TRBJ2-3,TRBV7-2,CASSLQGADTQYF
NA,TRBJ2-3,TRBV4-1,CASSFKRGVADTQYF
NA,TRBJ1-4,TRBV7-4,CASSSIAGTYEKLFF
NA,TRBJ2-1,TRBV30,CACSGRGDVNEQFF
NA,TRBJ2-5,TRBV10-2,CASRRQYQETQYF
NA,TRBJ1-2,TRBV5-4,CASRFTGTGEGYTF
NA,TRBJ2-1,TRBV7-6,CASSLSSPGTNEQFF
NA,TRBJ2-2,TRBV7-8,CASSLGTSGAGELFF
NA,TRBJ1-1,TRBV19,CASSFIDSGEAFF
NA,TRBJ1-1,TRBV2,CASTPQSTGNTEAFF
NA,TRBJ2-1,TRBV7-9,CASSFSGSGEQFF
NA,TRBJ2-3,TRBV4-1,CASSRASGLTDTQYF
once,TRBJ2-1,TRBV14,CASSQAPGGSSYNEQFF
NA,TRBJ2-1,TRBV29-1,CSVEGRAGRNEQFF
NA,TRBJ2-1,TRBV12-2,CASRLATGYWDEQFF
NA,TRBJ2-7,TRBV30,CAWNNPGSGYEQYF